A selection of T cell receptor beta chains follows, all from one sample in a study of CD4 T cells in relation to SARS-CoV-2 and coronaviruses. Clones were sequenced by immunoSEQ multiplex PCR, and TCRdb holds only the in-frame ones, with some missing. This table has about 35,000 clones, about 80% appearing once. These receptors have no identified antigens. The sequenced sample consisted of naive CD4+ T cells from PBMCs, cultured in vitro. The receptor source for this set is an adult with COVID-19. Both conserved end residues are part of each CDR3. The order of the fields is J gene, D gene, clone size, V gene, CDR3 DNA, CDR3 protein. D genes are given only for firm matches. Rows give clone size only sometimes, using once, few, many, or a class for an expanded clone.

J: TRBJ1-1
D: .
size: .
V: TRBV3-1/TRBV3-2
DNA: TGTGCCAGCAGCCAAAGACAGAGGAGTCCTGAAGCTTTCTTT
CDR3: CASSQRQRSPEAFF

J: TRBJ2-3
D: .
size: .
V: TRBV6-4
DNA: TGTGCCAGCAGTGACCCTAGGATGGAAGGGCTGTATTTT
CDR3: CASSDPRMEGLYF

J: TRBJ2-2
D: TRBD1
size: .
V: TRBV5-6
DNA: TGTGCCAGTACAACACAGGGGGCGCGTACCGGGGAGCTGTTTTTT
CDR3: CASTTQGARTGELFF

J: TRBJ2-2
D: .
size: .
V: TRBV12-3/TRBV12-4
DNA: TGTGCCAGCAGGCCACCTAGTACCGGGGAGCTGTTTTTT
CDR3: CASRPPSTGELFF

J: TRBJ2-5
D: .
size: .
V: TRBV6-8
DNA: TGTGCCAGCAGTTACTCGGGGGCTGCGGAGCGCCAAGAGACCCAGTACTTC
CDR3: CASSYSGAAERQETQYF

J: TRBJ2-7
D: TRBD1
size: .
V: TRBV23-1
DNA: TGCGCCAGCAGTCCCTCCCGGGACAGGGTCTCCTACGAGCAGTACTTC
CDR3: CASSPSRDRVSYEQYF

J: TRBJ2-5
D: .
size: .
V: TRBV18
DNA: TGTGCCAGCTCACCAAAGGAGACCCAGTACTTC
CDR3: CASSPKETQYF

J: TRBJ1-5
D: .
size: .
V: TRBV2
DNA: TGTGCCAGCAGTGAACAAGGTTTGGATCAGCCCCAGCATTTT
CDR3: CASSEQGLDQPQHF

J: TRBJ2-7
D: .
size: .
V: TRBV18
DNA: TGTGCCAGCTCACAAAACCAGGGGCTAGCGGCCTCCTACGAGCAGTACTTC
CDR3: CASSQNQGLAASYEQYF

J: TRBJ1-5
D: TRBD1
size: .
V: TRBV5-6
DNA: TGTGCCAGCAGCTTAGGACAACAGGGGCAGCCCCAGCATTTT
CDR3: CASSLGQQGQPQHF

J: TRBJ1-1
D: .
size: .
V: TRBV5-1
DNA: TGCGCCAGCAGCTTGGGGCAGGGAGAAGCTTTCTTT
CDR3: CASSLGQGEAFF

J: TRBJ2-1
D: TRBD2
size: .
V: TRBV9
DNA: TGTGCCAGCAGCGTAGGGGTAGGGGGTTGGACTAGCGGGAGAAGGGACGGTGAGCAGTTCTTC
CDR3: CASSVGVGGWTSGRRDGEQFF

J: TRBJ1-4
D: TRBD1
size: .
V: TRBV7-9
DNA: TGTGCCAGCAGCTTAGGCCGGGACAGATTAAATGAAAAACTGTTTTTT
CDR3: CASSLGRDRLNEKLFF

J: TRBJ2-5
D: .
size: once
V: TRBV7-9
DNA: TGTGCCAGCAGCTCCCCAGGGACGGACCAAGAGACCCAGTACTTC
CDR3: CASSSPGTDQETQYF

J: TRBJ2-5
D: .
size: .
V: TRBV5-4
DNA: TGTGCCAGCAGCTCGCCCCAAGAGACCCAGTACTTC
CDR3: CASSSPQETQYF

J: TRBJ2-1
D: TRBD2
size: .
V: TRBV30
DNA: TGTGCCTGGACTACCGGACTAGCGGGCAATGAGCAGTTCTTC
CDR3: CAWTTGLAGNEQFF

J: TRBJ2-2
D: TRBD1
size: .
V: TRBV18
DNA: TGTGCCAGCTCACCACCCGGGACAGGGTCCGGGGAGCTGTTTTTT
CDR3: CASSPPGTGSGELFF

J: TRBJ1-5
D: .
size: few
V: TRBV6-5
DNA: TGTGCCAGCAGCAGGGGTAGCAATCAGCCCCAGCATTTT
CDR3: CASSRGSNQPQHF

J: TRBJ2-5
D: .
size: .
V: TRBV7-6
DNA: TGTGCCAGCAGCCGCAGCCAAGAGACCCAGTACTTC
CDR3: CASSRSQETQYF

J: TRBJ1-6
D: TRBD1
size: .
V: TRBV7-2
DNA: TGTGCCGGCGGACAGGGCGCCGGACCCCTCCACTTT
CDR3: CAGGQGAGPLHF

J: TRBJ2-3
D: TRBD2
size: .
V: TRBV6-4
DNA: TGTGCCAGCAGTGAGACTAGCGGGACAGATACGCAGTATTTT
CDR3: CASSETSGTDTQYF

J: TRBJ2-6
D: .
size: .
V: TRBV28
DNA: TGTGCCAGCATGGGAATCCCGTCTGGGGCCAACGTCCTGACTTTC
CDR3: CASMGIPSGANVLTF

J: TRBJ2-5
D: .
size: .
V: TRBV28
DNA: TGTGCCAGCAGTTTATGGGCCGGCTCCGAGAGGGGGACCCAGTACTTC
CDR3: CASSLWAGSERGTQYF

J: TRBJ1-5
D: .
size: .
V: TRBV6-2/TRBV6-3
DNA: TGTGCCAGCAGCCGGGGCTTGAATCAGCCCCAGCATTTT
CDR3: CASSRGLNQPQHF

J: TRBJ2-1
D: TRBD2
size: .
V: TRBV3-1/TRBV3-2
DNA: TGTGCCAGCAGCCCCCTAGCGGGACACAATGAGCAGTTCTTC
CDR3: CASSPLAGHNEQFF

J: TRBJ2-7
D: .
size: once
V: TRBV20-1
DNA: TGCAGTGCTAGGGCAAATGGGGAGCAGTACTTC
CDR3: CSARANGEQYF

J: TRBJ1-5
D: .
size: .
V: TRBV30
DNA: TGTGCCTGGAGTGTAATTGTAGGGACACCTATTTTACATTTT
CDR3: CAWSVIVGTPILHF

J: TRBJ2-3
D: .
size: .
V: TRBV7-2
DNA: TGTGCCAGCAGCTTCAGCGGCACCACAGATACGCAGTATTTT
CDR3: CASSFSGTTDTQYF

J: TRBJ2-7
D: .
size: .
V: TRBV5-4
DNA: TGTGCCAGCAGCTTGGGGAGTGGGTACGAGCAGTACTTC
CDR3: CASSLGSGYEQYF

J: TRBJ2-3
D: .
size: .
V: TRBV25-1
DNA: TGTGCCAGCAGGGATTGGTCGGCCTCAGATACGCAGTATTTT
CDR3: CASRDWSASDTQYF

J: TRBJ1-5
D: .
size: .
V: TRBV7-2
DNA: TGTGCCAGCAGCCTCGGACATACCTGGGGGAGCAATCAGCCCCAGCATTTT
CDR3: CASSLGHTWGSNQPQHF

J: TRBJ2-7
D: .
size: medium-sized
V: TRBV18
DNA: TGTGCCAGCTCACCCGGGACGGAATCCTACGAGCAGTACTTC
CDR3: CASSPGTESYEQYF

J: TRBJ1-1
D: .
size: .
V: TRBV7-3
DNA: TGTGCCAGCAGCTTAGATTCAGGGGAGAGCACTGAAGCTTTCTTT
CDR3: CASSLDSGESTEAFF

J: TRBJ2-3
D: TRBD1
size: .
V: TRBV5-5
DNA: TGTGCCAGCTGGGGACAGGGGACAAGCACAGATACGCAGTATTTT
CDR3: CASWGQGTSTDTQYF

J: TRBJ1-6
D: .
size: .
V: TRBV2
DNA: TGTGCCAGCAGTGAGGCAGACTCCGAGATTAACCTTGCTTATAATTCACCCCTCCACTTT
CDR3: CASSEADSEINLAYNSPLHF

J: TRBJ2-7
D: .
size: few
V: TRBV6-6
DNA: TGTGCCAGCAGTTACTCGAAGGTCGGACAAAGCTACGAGCAGTACTTC
CDR3: CASSYSKVGQSYEQYF

J: TRBJ2-3
D: .
size: .
V: TRBV29-1
DNA: TGCAGCGCCGTCGGGAGCACAGATACGCAGTATTTT
CDR3: CSAVGSTDTQYF

J: TRBJ2-7
D: TRBD1
size: .
V: TRBV28
DNA: TGTGCCAGCATCATGACAGGGAACCCCTACGAGCAGTACTTC
CDR3: CASIMTGNPYEQYF

J: TRBJ2-7
D: .
size: once
V: TRBV19
DNA: TGTGCCAGTAGTATAGGGGGTTTCGGCTACGAGCAGTACTTC
CDR3: CASSIGGFGYEQYF

J: TRBJ2-5
D: .
size: .
V: TRBV20-1
DNA: TGCAGTGCTCCTCTGCGGGAGACCCAGTACTTC
CDR3: CSAPLRETQYF

J: TRBJ2-2
D: TRBD1
size: .
V: TRBV24-1
DNA: TGTGCCACCTTGGGACAGGAGATGACCGGGGAGCTGTTTTTT
CDR3: CATLGQEMTGELFF

J: TRBJ2-1
D: .
size: .
V: TRBV30
DNA: TGTGCCTGGAGCTCCGGGAGCGCCTACAATGAGCAGTTCTTC
CDR3: CAWSSGSAYNEQFF

J: TRBJ2-1
D: .
size: .
V: TRBV18
DNA: TGTGCCAGCTCACCACTTTCCGGACTAGCCCGGGACAGGGAGCAGTTCTTC
CDR3: CASSPLSGLARDREQFF

J: TRBJ2-3
D: TRBD2
size: .
V: TRBV18
DNA: TGTGCCAGCTCACCGGGACTAACAGATACGCAGTATTTT
CDR3: CASSPGLTDTQYF

J: TRBJ2-5
D: .
size: .
V: TRBV6-2/TRBV6-3
DNA: TGTGCCAGCAGTTACTCGACTGGTACATACGAGACCCAGTACTTC
CDR3: CASSYSTGTYETQYF

J: TRBJ1-2
D: .
size: .
V: TRBV28
DNA: TGTGCCAGCAGTGATGACCGTAACTATGGCTACACCTTC
CDR3: CASSDDRNYGYTF

J: TRBJ2-7
D: .
size: .
V: TRBV5-4
DNA: TGTGCCAGCAGCTTGGGAGGGCCGACCTACGAGCAGTACTTC
CDR3: CASSLGGPTYEQYF

J: TRBJ1-1
D: .
size: .
V: TRBV5-4
DNA: TGTGCCAGCAGCTTAGGGTTCGGTGAAGCTTTCTTT
CDR3: CASSLGFGEAFF

J: TRBJ2-3
D: .
size: few
V: TRBV1
DNA: TGCACCAGCAGCCAGGCCCTAGGGACTAGCGGACCCACAGATACGCAGTATTTT
CDR3: CTSSQALGTSGPTDTQYF

J: TRBJ2-3
D: TRBD2
size: few
V: TRBV6-4
DNA: TGTGCCAGCAGTGACAAGGGACTAGCGACAGATACGCAGTATTTT
CDR3: CASSDKGLATDTQYF

J: TRBJ2-3
D: TRBD2
size: .
V: TRBV9
DNA: TGTGCCAGCAGCGCGACTAGCGGGAGTGGTGATACGCAGTATTTT
CDR3: CASSATSGSGDTQYF

J: TRBJ1-2
D: .
size: .
V: TRBV21-1
DNA: TGTGCCAGCAGCAAAGTGGGAGGGGACTATGGCTACACCTTC
CDR3: CASSKVGGDYGYTF

J: TRBJ1-3
D: .
size: .
V: TRBV11-2
DNA: TGTGCCAGCAGCTTAAGAGGCAGGGGATCTGGAAACACCATATATTTT
CDR3: CASSLRGRGSGNTIYF

J: TRBJ2-1
D: TRBD1
size: .
V: TRBV5-1
DNA: TGCGCCAGCAGCTCCGGTAACAGGGGATCCAGGCAGTTCTTC
CDR3: CASSSGNRGSRQFF

J: TRBJ2-3
D: TRBD2
size: .
V: TRBV24-1
DNA: TGTGCCACCAGTGACCCGACTAGCGGGGTCCCTCCCACAGATACGCAGTATTTT
CDR3: CATSDPTSGVPPTDTQYF